What follows are 24 T cell receptor beta chains derived from one specimen sequenced in a study of T cell responses to AZD1222 COVID-19 vaccine. Method: immunoSEQ multiplex PCR; TCRdb's copy keeps in-frame clones and lacks some. In the table there are around 94,000 clones, more than 70% of which are singletons. Sequenced material: peripheral blood, taken on day 0 of AZD1222 vaccination. The receptor set was obtained from an adult in good health.

The V and J genes are TRBV5-8 and TRBJ2-1; 7 bases fit TRBD1. The V gene's germline CDR1 is SGHTS and CDR2 YDEGEE. CDR3 length equals 15 residues. The V and J ends lost 0 bases and 4 bases, in that order; junction bases with no gene match: 4. The CDR3 here is CASSLAPGGYNEQFF. The CDR3 DNA sequence: TGTGCCAGCAGCTTGGCCCCAGGGGGTTACAATGAGCAGTTCTTC.

The chain carries TRBV18 and TRBJ2-7; 10 bases agree with TRBD1. Germline V gene lookup returns CDR1 KGHSH and CDR2 LQKENI. The CDR3 totals 14 residues. Trimming removed 8 bases from V and 4 bases from J; junction bases left unmatched: 8. The CDR3 DNA reads TGTGCCAGCACCCCCAGGGACAGGGGATACGAGCAGTACTTC. Translation: CASTPRDRGYEQYF.

This chain links TRBV19 with TRBJ2-2; 13 bases agree with TRBD2. Germline V lookup: CDR1 LNHDA, CDR2 SQIVND (reference sequence). The CDR3 has 18 residues. Trimming at V came to 7 bases and at J to 1 base, leaving 9 bases not matched to a gene. The CDR3 reads CASTTIRTSGRNTGELFF. The CDR3 nucleotides read TGTGCCAGTACTACCATTCGGACTAGCGGGAGGAACACCGGGGAGCTGTTTTTT.

The V gene is TRBV5-8, the J gene TRBJ1-4; D uncertain. The CDR3 has 14 amino acids. V lost 0 bases, J lost 9 bases, and 12 bases lay in between. Germline V gene lookup returns CDR1 SGHTS and CDR2 YDEGEE. In nucleotides, the CDR3 is TGTGCCAGCAGCTTGGGCCTAAAGGGTCAAAAACTGTTTTTT. Its translation is CASSLGLKGQKLFF.

This rearrangement joins TRBV6-6 to TRBJ1-2, with a tentative D call TRBD1 (5 bases). V was trimmed by 11 bases and J by 4 bases, leaving 14 bases between them. The CDR3 has 12 residues. Germline-derived CDR1 and CDR2 are MNHNY and SVGAGI (reference sequence). DNA for the CDR3: TGTGCCGGGTGGGAGGGGATCTATGGCTACACCTTC. Translation: CAGWEGIYGYTF.

The chain couples TRBV6-4 to TRBJ1-4; D perhaps matches TRBD1 (5 bases). The CDR3 loop spans 14 amino acids. Trimming removed 10 bases from V and 0 bases from J, with 12 bases in between. CDR1 MRHNA and CDR2 SNTAGT come from the germline V gene. The chain's CDR3 is CATSGGATNEKLFF. CDR3 sequence (DNA): TGTGCCACCTCTGGGGGGGCAACTAATGAAAAACTGTTTTTT.

Many counts were recorded for this clone. V usage is TRBV10-1 and J usage is TRBJ2-2; D remains ambiguous. V was cut by 5 bases and J by 5 bases, with 9 bases left in between. The CDR3 length is 13 residues. Germline lookup yields CDR1 WNHNN and CDR2 SYGVQD (reference sequence). CDR3 in DNA: TGCGCCAGCAGTTTCAGTGGGACCGGGGAGCTGTTTTTT. Translated: CASSFSGTGELFF.

The chain uses TRBV19 and TRBJ2-3; TRBD1 agrees at 9 bases. Germline assignment: CDR1 LNHDA and CDR2 SQIVND (reference sequence). V lost 1 base to trimming and J lost 3 bases; unmatched junction nucleotides: 8. The CDR3 runs to 17 residues. Here the CDR3 reads CASSIGLGQGTTDTQYF. The CDR3 nucleotides read TGTGCCAGTAGTATAGGCCTAGGACAGGGGACTACAGATACGCAGTATTTT.

The chain employs TRBV5-1 and TRBJ1-5; no firm D call. The CDR3 covers 14 residues. V lost 0 bases to trimming and J lost 4 bases, with 8 bases between them. Per germline, CDR1 SGHRS and CDR2 YFSETQ. CDR3 protein: CASSLGGDNQPQHF. CDR3 coding DNA: TGCGCCAGCAGCTTGGGTGGGGATAATCAGCCCCAGCATTTT.

This chain connects TRBV30 to TRBJ2-3; D is ambiguous. V shed 8 bases and J shed 3 bases, with 18 bases lying between them. The CDR3 is 14 amino acids. Germline CDR1 and CDR2: GTSNPN and SVGIG (reference sequence). The CDR3, as DNA: TGTGCCGTTAAGCTCCTTAGGGCAACAGATACGCAGTATTTT. Encoded protein: CAVKLLRATDTQYF.

The chain combines TRBV30 with TRBJ2-7; unclear D gene. The CDR3 is 12 amino acids. V shed 0 bases and J shed 6 bases, with 9 bases lying between them. Germline values: CDR1 GTSNPN, CDR2 SVGIG (reference sequence). The CDR3 is CAWSVRRIEQYF. CDR3 nucleotide sequence: TGTGCCTGGAGTGTACGACGGATCGAGCAGTACTTC. Filled out from reference TRBV30 and TRBJ2-7, the complete variable domain reads SQTIHQWPATLVQPVGSPLSLECTVEGTSNPNLYWYRQAAGRGLQLLFYSVGIGQISSEVPQNLSASRPQDRQFILSSKKLLLSDSGFYLCAWSVRRIEQYFGPGTRLTVT.

The V and J genes are TRBV9 and TRBJ1-3; 9 bases map to TRBD1. Germline assignment: CDR1 SGDLS and CDR2 YYNGEE. CDR3 length equals 14 residues. Germline trimming cut 2 bases from V and 7 bases from J; bases unmatched to any gene: 4. Here the CDR3 reads CASSVGQGTNTIYF. CDR3 DNA: TGTGCCAGCAGCGTCGGACAGGGGACTAACACCATATATTTT.

This clone was seen just once. The chain carries TRBV27 and TRBJ1-3; D unclear. The CDR3 runs to 15 residues. The V gene lost 5 bases and the J gene lost 4 bases, with 15 bases spanning the gap. The germline CDR1 and CDR2 sequences are MNHEY and SMNVEV (reference sequence). CDR3 loop: CASSLRFVGGNTIYF. The CDR3 nucleotides are TGTGCCAGCAGTCTAAGGTTCGTCGGGGGAAACACCATATATTTT.

This chain links TRBV4-2 with TRBJ1-2, with D perhaps TRBD1 (6 bases). Germline V gives CDR1 LGHNA, CDR2 YNFKEQ. Between the trimmed V and J ends, which lost 5 bases and 4 bases, there was a span of 26 bases. The CDR3 extends over 18 amino acids. The CDR3 region has the DNA TGTGCCAGCAGCTCTGACCCACCCCCTGGAGGGGGAATCTATGGCTACACCTTC. Residues: CASSSDPPPGGGIYGYTF.

The chain carries TRBV6-4 and TRBJ2-1, with D maybe TRBD2 (6 bases). There are 14 residues in the CDR3. Looked up from germline, CDR1 is MRHNA and CDR2 is SNTAGT. V was trimmed by 5 bases and J by 0 bases, leaving 8 bases between them. CDR3 residues: CASSPGSSYNEQFF. CDR3 in DNA: TGTGCCAGCAGTCCCGGGAGCTCCTACAATGAGCAGTTCTTC.

V usage is TRBV5-6 and J usage is TRBJ2-7; 9 nucleotides line up with TRBD1. The V gene end was trimmed by 4 bases and the J gene end by 8 bases; junction bases not matched to a gene: 7. Germline CDR1 reads SGHDT; CDR2 reads YYEEEE. CDR3 length equals 13 residues. CDR3 sequence (DNA): TGTGCCAGCAGCCTTCCGGGACAGGGTAAGCAGTACTTC. Translated: CASSLPGQGKQYF.

This clone appeared a single time. This chain joins TRBV19 and TRBJ2-3; possibly TRBD1 or TRBD2 for D (6 bases each). The length of the CDR3 is 17 residues. V lost 3 bases, J lost 3 bases, and 19 bases lay in between. CDR1 and CDR2 from the germline V gene are LNHDA and SQIVND (reference sequence). The CDR3 DNA reads as TGTGCCAGTAGTATGAATCGGGGGCCCGCAGTGACAGATACGCAGTATTTT. Translating gives CASSMNRGPAVTDTQYF. Looking up the rest from reference TRBV19 and TRBJ2-3 gives the full variable domain: DGGITQSPKYLFRKEGQNVTLSCEQNLNHDAMYWYRQDPGQGLRLIYYSQIVNDFQKGDIAEGYSVSREKKESFPLTVTSAQKNPTAFYLCASSMNRGPAVTDTQYFGPGTRLTVL.

V and J are TRBV6-5 and TRBJ1-3; D not resolved. The CDR3 length is 14 residues. From germline, CDR1 is MNHEY and CDR2 SVGAGI. V dropped 2 bases and J dropped 0 bases, with 5 bases sitting between them. In DNA, the CDR3 is TGTGCCAGCAGTTACGGTCGCTCTGGAAACACCATATATTTT. It encodes CASSYGRSGNTIYF.

The chain employs TRBV10-3 and TRBJ1-5; 10 nucleotides match TRBD1. The length of the CDR3 is 16 residues. Germline assignment: CDR1 ENHRY and CDR2 SYGVKD. After removal of 2 bases from V and 3 bases from J, the junction contained 4 bases not matched to a gene. The CDR3 sequence is CAISEGTGVANQPQHF. DNA of the CDR3: TGTGCCATCAGTGAGGGGACAGGGGTGGCCAATCAGCCCCAGCATTTT.

This chain uses TRBV27 with TRBJ2-7; 9 bases match TRBD1. The ends lost 5 bases at V and 0 bases at J; junction bases unmatched: 5. Germline V gene lookup returns CDR1 MNHEY and CDR2 SMNVEV (reference sequence). CDR3 length: 15 amino acids. This chain's CDR3 is CASSRTGVGSYEQYF. CDR3 in DNA: TGTGCCAGCAGTCGGACAGGGGTGGGCTCCTACGAGCAGTACTTC.

This chain joins TRBV14 and TRBJ1-2, with 11 bases identical to TRBD1. CDR3 length equals 14 residues. CDR1 SGHDN and CDR2 FVKESK come from the germline V gene. With V trimmed by 5 bases and J by 7 bases, 6 bases remained unmatched. CDR3 region: CASSWDRGSVGYTF. CDR3 coding DNA: TGTGCCAGCAGCTGGGACAGGGGGTCGGTTGGCTACACCTTC. Full variable domain (rest looked up from reference TRBV14 and TRBJ1-2): EAGVTQFPSHSVIEKGQTVTLRCDPISGHDNLYWYRRVMGKEIKFLLHFVKESKQDESGMPNNRFLAERTGGTYSTLKVQPAELEDSGVYFCASSWDRGSVGYTFGSGTRLTVV.

The V and J genes are TRBV5-1 and TRBJ2-7; D not resolved. The V gene's germline CDR1 is SGHRS and CDR2 YFSETQ. V was shortened by 2 bases and J by 1 base, with 13 bases between the two germline ends. The CDR3 runs 15 residues. DNA of the CDR3: TGCGCCAGCAGCTTAGGAACAGTCTTTTCCTACGAGCAGTACTTC. Translated: CASSLGTVFSYEQYF.

V gene TRBV6-5 combines with J gene TRBJ2-1; 9 bases line up with TRBD2. V lost 6 bases to trimming and J lost 9 bases; unmatched junction nucleotides: 12. This CDR3 region has 15 residues. The V gene's germline CDR1 is MNHEY and CDR2 SVGAGI. CDR3 coding DNA: TGTGCCAGCAGGGGTCCTAGCGGGGAGAGAGGTGAGCAGTTCTTC. As protein: CASRGPSGERGEQFF.

The genes are TRBV15 and TRBJ1-2; 8 positions agree with TRBD1. Germline assignment: CDR1 LNHNV and CDR2 YYDKDF (reference sequence). The CDR3 is 14 residues long. The junction had 5 bases not matched to a gene; V was cut back by 0 bases and J by 8 bases. The CDR3 region is CATSRELTGVGYTF. Written as DNA, the CDR3 is TGTGCCACCAGCAGAGAGTTGACAGGGGTAGGCTACACCTTC.